Below, 3 T cell receptor beta chains from the same sample are listed, as sequenced in a study of blood T cell repertoires in COVID-19. Assay: immunoSEQ multiplex PCR; the TCRdb copy retains only in-frame clones and omits some. The data show 150,000 or so clones, approximately 80% seen once. The sample was peripheral blood. The receptors come from a woman between 45 and 60 years old with acute or convalescent COVID-19.

The chain joins TRBV29-1 to TRBJ2-3, with TRBD2 matching 7 bases. V was clipped by 4 bases and J by 6 bases; unmatched bases: 19. This CDR3 is 17 amino acids long. Germline loops: CDR1 SQVTM, CDR2 ANQGSEA. CDR3: CSVAGAMAGVILDTQYF. In nucleotides, the CDR3 is TGCAGCGTTGCTGGGGCAATGGCGGGAGTAATTCTCGATACGCAGTATTTT.

This chain connects TRBV18 to TRBJ1-2; possibly TRBD1 for D (6 bases). V lost 3 bases to trimming and J lost 0 bases, with 11 bases between them. The germline V gene encodes CDR1 KGHSH and CDR2 LQKENI. This CDR3 has 15 residues. CDR3 bases: TGTGCCAGCTCACCTTTGGACAGACCTAACTATGGCTACACCTTC. Translation gives CASSPLDRPNYGYTF.

This clone came up once. The chain carries TRBV2 and TRBJ1-2; a weak D match, TRBD1 (5 bases). The CDR3 runs to 14 residues. Trimming removed 4 bases at V and 2 bases at J, with 11 bases between. Germline V gives CDR1 SNHLY, CDR2 FYNNEI. The CDR3 reads CASSVGQGNYGYTF. In nucleotides, the CDR3 is TGTGCCAGCAGTGTGGGCCAGGGCAACTATGGCTACACCTTC. Supplemented by reference TRBV2 and TRBJ1-2, the full variable domain reads EPEVTQTPSHQVTQMGQEVILRCVPISNHLYFYWYRQILGQKVEFLVSFYNNEISEKSEIFDDQFSVERPDGSNFTLKIRSTKLEDSAMYFCASSVGQGNYGYTFGSGTRLTVV.